This T cell receptor beta chain was identified during a study of cytomegalovirus exposure and HLA in healthy donors. Overall study findings and caveats: Cytomegalovirus status was reportedly diagnosed by the classifier with high sensitivity and specificity.

PCR amplification relied on 60 Vbeta primers (plus 13 Jbeta primers). Produced via immunoSEQ multiplex PCR; TCRdb's table is partial and in-frame only. The table lists under 110,000 clones, more than 80% of them singletons, with approximately 3.9% in the top ten. V was pared by 2 bases and J by 3 bases, with 8 bases between. Germline CDR1 MNHEY, CDR2 SVGAGI. The CDR3 consists of 14 residues. This clone showed up just once. The antigen remains unidentified. Participants comprised healthy donors of bone marrow. The sequence came from a man aged 25 to 40 in good health and CMV-seronegative. Sequencing was done on a sample of PBMCs. The gene calls are TRBV6-5 and TRBJ1-3, with D unclear. CDR3 sequence (DNA): TGTGCCAGCAGTTACCGGGTGGGTGGAAACACCATATATTTT. Encoded protein: CASSYRVGGNTIYF.